The clone carrying this T cell receptor (beta chain) was seen a handful of times. Its specificity is not known. The data were taken from a study of identical twins. General study results and limits: For out-of-frame alpha sequences shared by twins, low generation probability was in excess. Weaker excess sharing between twins was seen in beta out-of-frame sequences.

From the 5' RACE reads, TCRdb called clonotypes with MiXCR, one entry per CDR3 protein. Found here are around 1.7 million distinct CDR3 sequences, under 35% of them singletons; the top ten hold about 0.25%. Germline loops: CDR1 DFQATT, CDR2 SNEGSKA (reference sequence). Between the trimmed V and J ends, which lost 0 bases and 1 base, there was a span of 13 bases. This CDR3 has 15 residues. The specimen was cord blood. The clonotype comes from a newborn girl in good health. The V gene is TRBV20-1, the J gene TRBJ2-7, with D possibly TRBD2 on 5 matching bases. The CDR3 coding sequence is TGCAGTGCTAGAGATCCCCGACTAAAATCCTACGAGCAGTACTTC. This gives the protein CSARDPRLKSYEQYF.